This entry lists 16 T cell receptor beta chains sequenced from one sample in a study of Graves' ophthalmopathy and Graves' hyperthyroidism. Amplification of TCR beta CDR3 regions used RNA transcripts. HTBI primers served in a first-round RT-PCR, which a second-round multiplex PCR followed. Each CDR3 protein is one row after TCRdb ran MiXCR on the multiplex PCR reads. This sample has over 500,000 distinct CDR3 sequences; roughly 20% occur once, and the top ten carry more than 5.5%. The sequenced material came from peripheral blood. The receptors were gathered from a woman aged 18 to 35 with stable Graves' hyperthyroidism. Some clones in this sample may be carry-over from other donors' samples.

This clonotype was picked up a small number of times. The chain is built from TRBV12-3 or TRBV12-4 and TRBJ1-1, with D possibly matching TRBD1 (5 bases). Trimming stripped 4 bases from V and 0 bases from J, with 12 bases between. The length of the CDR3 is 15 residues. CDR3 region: CASSSPGLLNTEAFF. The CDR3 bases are TGTGCCAGCAGTTCACCGGGACTGCTGAACACTGAAGCTTTCTTT.

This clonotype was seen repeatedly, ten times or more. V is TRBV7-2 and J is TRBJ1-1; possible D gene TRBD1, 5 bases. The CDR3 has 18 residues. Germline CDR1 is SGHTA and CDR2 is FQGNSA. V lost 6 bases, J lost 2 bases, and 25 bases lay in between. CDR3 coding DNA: TGTGCCAGCAGACATGCAGAATTGACAGCCAGGGAAAACACTGAAGCTTTCTTT. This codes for CASRHAELTARENTEAFF.

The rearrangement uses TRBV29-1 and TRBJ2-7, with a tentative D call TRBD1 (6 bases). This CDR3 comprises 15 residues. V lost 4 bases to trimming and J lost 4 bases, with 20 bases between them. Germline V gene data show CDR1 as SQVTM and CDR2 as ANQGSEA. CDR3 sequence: CSVAVPGQKYYEQYF. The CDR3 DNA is TGCAGCGTTGCCGTTCCTGGACAGAAATATTACGAGCAGTACTTC.

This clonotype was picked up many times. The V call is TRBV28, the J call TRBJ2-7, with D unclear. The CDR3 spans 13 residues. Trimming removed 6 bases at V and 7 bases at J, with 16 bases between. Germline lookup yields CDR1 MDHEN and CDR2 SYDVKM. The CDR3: CASRQPFPVEQYF. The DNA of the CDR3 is TGTGCCAGCAGGCAACCCTTCCCTGTGGAGCAGTACTTC. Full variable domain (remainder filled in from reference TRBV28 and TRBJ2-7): DVKVTQSSRYLVKRTGEKVFLECVQDMDHENMFWYRQDPGLGLRLIYFSYDVKMKEKGDIPEGYSVSREKKERFSLILESASTNQTSMYLCASRQPFPVEQYFGPGTRLTVT.

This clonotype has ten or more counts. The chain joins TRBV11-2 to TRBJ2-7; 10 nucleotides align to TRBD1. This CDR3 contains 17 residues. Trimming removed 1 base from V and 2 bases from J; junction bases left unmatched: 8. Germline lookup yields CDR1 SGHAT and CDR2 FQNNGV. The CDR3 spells CASSLGASGTGAYEQYF. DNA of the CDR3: TGTGCCAGCAGCTTAGGTGCTTCCGGGACAGGGGCCTACGAGCAGTACTTC.

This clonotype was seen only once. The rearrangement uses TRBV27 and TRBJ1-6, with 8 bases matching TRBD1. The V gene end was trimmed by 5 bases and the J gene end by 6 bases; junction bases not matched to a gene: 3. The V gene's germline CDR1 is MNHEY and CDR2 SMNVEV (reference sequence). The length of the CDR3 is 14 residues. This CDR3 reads CASSPRGRNSPLHF. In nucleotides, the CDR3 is TGTGCCAGCAGTCCCAGGGGGCGTAATTCACCCCTCCACTTT.

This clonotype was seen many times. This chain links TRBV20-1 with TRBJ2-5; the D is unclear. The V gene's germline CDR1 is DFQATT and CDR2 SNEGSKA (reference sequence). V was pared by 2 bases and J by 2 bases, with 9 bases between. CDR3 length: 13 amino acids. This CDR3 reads CSARIGPQETQYF. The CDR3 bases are TGCAGTGCTAGAATAGGCCCGCAAGAGACCCAGTACTTC.

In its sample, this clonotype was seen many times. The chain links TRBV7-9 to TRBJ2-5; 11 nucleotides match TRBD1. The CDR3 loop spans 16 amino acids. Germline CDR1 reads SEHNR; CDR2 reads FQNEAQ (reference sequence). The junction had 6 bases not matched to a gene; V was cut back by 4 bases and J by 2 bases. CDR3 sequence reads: CASSSQRDRGQETQYF. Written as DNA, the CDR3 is TGTGCCAGCAGCTCACAACGGGACAGGGGGCAAGAGACCCAGTACTTC.

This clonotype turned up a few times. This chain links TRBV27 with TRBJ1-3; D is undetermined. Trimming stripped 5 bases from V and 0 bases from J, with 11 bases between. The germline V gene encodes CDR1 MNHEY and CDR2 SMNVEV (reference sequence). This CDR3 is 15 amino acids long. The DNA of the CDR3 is TGTGCCAGCAGTCGGGAGGGTTTCTCTGGAAACACCATATATTTT. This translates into CASSREGFSGNTIYF.

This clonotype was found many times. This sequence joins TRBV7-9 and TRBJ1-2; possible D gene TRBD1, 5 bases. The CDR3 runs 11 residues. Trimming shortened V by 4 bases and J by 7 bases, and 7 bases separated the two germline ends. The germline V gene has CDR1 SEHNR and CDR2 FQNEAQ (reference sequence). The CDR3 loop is CASSSDSGYTF. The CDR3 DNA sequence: TGTGCCAGCAGCTCCGACAGTGGCTACACCTTC.

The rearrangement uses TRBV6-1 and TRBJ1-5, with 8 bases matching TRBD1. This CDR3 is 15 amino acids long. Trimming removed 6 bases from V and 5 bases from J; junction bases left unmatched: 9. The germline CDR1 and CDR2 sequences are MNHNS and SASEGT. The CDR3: CASRTDRGRDQPQHF. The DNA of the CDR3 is TGTGCCAGCAGAACCGACAGGGGCCGGGATCAGCCCCAGCATTTT.

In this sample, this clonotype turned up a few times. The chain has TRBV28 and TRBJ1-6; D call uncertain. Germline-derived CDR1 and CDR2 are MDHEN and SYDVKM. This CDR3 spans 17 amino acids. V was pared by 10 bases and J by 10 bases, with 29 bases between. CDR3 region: CATRLRQSAHPGSPLHF. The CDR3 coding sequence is TGTGCCACCCGACTTAGACAATCGGCCCACCCAGGATCACCCCTCCACTTT. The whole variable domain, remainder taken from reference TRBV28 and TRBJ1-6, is DVKVTQSSRYLVKRTGEKVFLECVQDMDHENMFWYRQDPGLGLRLIYFSYDVKMKEKGDIPEGYSVSREKKERFSLILESASTNQTSMYLCATRLRQSAHPGSPLHFGNGTRLTVT.

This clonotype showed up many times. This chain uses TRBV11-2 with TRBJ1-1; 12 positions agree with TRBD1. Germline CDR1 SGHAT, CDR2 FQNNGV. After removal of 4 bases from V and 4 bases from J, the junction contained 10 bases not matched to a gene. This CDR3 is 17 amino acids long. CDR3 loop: CASSSWLGTGGLTEAFF. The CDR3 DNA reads TGTGCCAGCAGCTCCTGGCTCGGGACAGGGGGCCTCACTGAAGCTTTCTTT.

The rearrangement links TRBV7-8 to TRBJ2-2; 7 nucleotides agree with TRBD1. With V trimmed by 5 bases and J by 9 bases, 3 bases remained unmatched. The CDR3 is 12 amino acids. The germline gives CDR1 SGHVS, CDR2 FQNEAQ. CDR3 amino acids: CASSQTGRELFF. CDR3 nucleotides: TGTGCCAGCAGCCAGACAGGGAGGGAGCTGTTTTTT.

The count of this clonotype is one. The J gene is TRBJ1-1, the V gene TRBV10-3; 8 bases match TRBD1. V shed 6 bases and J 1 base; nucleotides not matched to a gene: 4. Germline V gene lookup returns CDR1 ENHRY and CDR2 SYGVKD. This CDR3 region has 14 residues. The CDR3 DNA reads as TGTGCCATCAGAAAGACAGGGGAGAACACTGAAGCTTTCTTT. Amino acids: CAIRKTGENTEAFF.

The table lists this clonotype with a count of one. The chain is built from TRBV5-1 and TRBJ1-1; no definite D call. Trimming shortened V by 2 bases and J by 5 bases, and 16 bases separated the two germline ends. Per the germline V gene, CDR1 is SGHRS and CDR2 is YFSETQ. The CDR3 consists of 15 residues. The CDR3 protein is CASSLPSGSWTEAFF. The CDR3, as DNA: TGCGCCAGCAGCTTACCCTCCGGGTCGTGGACTGAAGCTTTCTTT.